This TCR beta chain was identified during a study of cytotoxic CD8 clonotypes in ibrutinib-treated CLL. This clone was seen a handful of times. The CDR3 consists of 13 residues. V gave up 5 bases and J gave up 5 bases, with 11 bases separating them. CDR1 is SEHNR, CDR2 FQNEAQ, per germline (reference sequence). The assay was immunoSEQ multiplex PCR, and TCRdb's table has in-frame clones only and misses some. The repertoire has hundreds of thousands of clones, under 70% of them found once; the top ten carry approximately 6%. The sequences come from PBMCs, collected after 36 months of ibrutinib treatment. The chain combines TRBV7-9 with TRBJ2-3; D remains ambiguous. The sequence derives from a human donor with chronic lymphocytic leukemia. The CDR3 region is CASSPKVGDTQYF. CDR3 in DNA: TGTGCCAGCAGCCCTAAGGTCGGAGATACGCAGTATTTT.